These 7 T cell receptor beta chains came from one sample sequenced in a study of blood T cell repertoires in COVID-19 (dated by TCRdb to the early 2020s). Preparation of the library involved the immunoSEQ multiplex PCR assay. Entries here come from immuneACCESS through TCRdb and include only in-frame sequences with V and J called. Some clones fail to appear in such tables; in the studies checked, an unresolved V gene covers under half of the shortfall, and the cause of the remainder is unknown. Counted in this sample were roughly 18,000 clones; roughly 89% of them appeared once. Jointly, the top ten make up about 12% of the sample. Sequences were obtained from peripheral blood. These receptors all come from a man aged 60 to 69 with active COVID-19.

This clone has just a few counts. The chain couples TRBV6-5 to TRBJ2-1; 9 nucleotides line up with TRBD1. Trimming at V came to 8 bases and at J to 10 bases, leaving 15 bases not matched to a gene. There are 15 residues in the CDR3. Germline-derived CDR1 and CDR2 are MNHEY and SVGAGI. CDR3: CASGMGQGMILEQFF. The CDR3 DNA reads TGTGCCAGCGGGATGGGACAGGGAATGATCCTCGAGCAGTTCTTC.

The rearrangement uses TRBV19 and TRBJ2-7; weak D call: TRBD1 (6 bases). V lost 3 bases and J 3 bases, leaving 18 bases between the germline ends. CDR1 LNHDA and CDR2 SQIVND come from the germline V gene (reference sequence). The CDR3 sequence is 16 residues long. CDR3 sequence (DNA): TGTGCCAGTAGTATGGAACACGGGACACCAATCTACGAGCAGTACTTC. It codes for CASSMEHGTPIYEQYF.

The rearrangement uses TRBV19 and TRBJ2-5, with D possibly TRBD2 on 5 matching bases. Deletions cut 11 bases from V and 5 bases from J, with 12 bases between. CDR1 and CDR2 from the germline V gene are LNHDA and SQIVND (reference sequence). The CDR3 sequence is 11 residues long. The CDR3 is CALRGKETQYF. DNA for the CDR3: TGTGCCCTTAGAGGGAAGGAGACCCAGTACTTC.

The genes are TRBV25-1 and TRBJ1-4; TRBD1 is a possible D gene (5 bases). The germline V and J ends were trimmed by 6 bases and 5 bases, with 16 bases remaining between them. CDR3 size: 15 residues. CDR1 and CDR2 (germline): MGHDK, SYGVNS. The CDR3, as DNA: TGTGCCAGCAGCGCCCTGGGGAAGGGGAATGAAAAACTGTTTTTT. Translating it yields CASSALGKGNEKLFF. Filled out from reference TRBV25-1 and TRBJ1-4, the complete variable domain reads EADIYQTPRYLVIGTGKKITLECSQTMGHDKMYWYQQDPGMELHLIHYSYGVNSTEKGDLSSESTVSRIRTEHFPLTLESARPSHTSQYLCASSALGKGNEKLFFGSGTQLSVL.

This clone was seen more than once but under ten times. V is TRBV5-5 and J is TRBJ1-6, with TRBD1 as a possible D gene (6 bases). Germline CDR1 is SGHKS and CDR2 is YYEKEE (reference sequence). V lost 4 bases, J lost 6 bases, and 20 bases lay in between. CDR3 size: 17 residues. CDR3 amino acids: CASSGTGQSNTNSPLHF. For the CDR3, the DNA is TGTGCCAGCAGCGGGACGGGACAAAGTAATACTAATTCACCCCTCCACTTT.

The V and J genes are TRBV9 and TRBJ2-3, with 7 bases lining up with TRBD2. The V gene end was trimmed by 0 bases and the J gene end by 4 bases; junction bases not matched to a gene: 5. The germline V gene encodes CDR1 SGDLS and CDR2 YYNGEE. This CDR3 region has 15 residues. CDR3 sequence: CASSVGGAGADTQYF. The CDR3 coding sequence is TGTGCCAGCAGCGTAGGAGGGGCGGGGGCAGATACGCAGTATTTT.

The chain carries TRBV7-2 and TRBJ2-3, with TRBD2 matching over 14 bases. Germline V lookup: CDR1 SGHTA, CDR2 FQGNSA. Unmatched junction bases numbered 4, after V lost 4 bases and J lost 1 base. The CDR3 totals 17 residues. CDR3 protein: CASSSRLAGGRTDTQYF. The CDR3 DNA follows: TGTGCCAGCAGCTCCCGACTAGCGGGGGGGCGCACAGATACGCAGTATTTT. Based on the CDR3 plus reference TRBV7-2 and TRBJ2-3, the full variable domain is GAGVSQSPSNKVTEKGKDVELRCDPISGHTALYWYRQSLGQGLEFLIYFQGNSAPDKSGLPSDRFSAERTGGSVSTLTIQRTQQEDSAVYLCASSSRLAGGRTDTQYFGPGTRLTVL.